This TCR beta chain was retrieved from a study of cytomegalovirus exposure and HLA in healthy donors. Whole-study context: As released early, the data held 70 million to 100 million unique TCRs from HLA-typed donors. Study outcomes and limitations: Later analysis suggested links between common viral pathogens and several top significant clusters. Earlier analysis looked at TCR beta V segments, and most were productive about 90% or about 30% of the time.

In the case of this clone: Its target is not known.

PCR was performed using 60 Vbeta and 13 Jbeta primers. Only in-frame clones appear in the TCRdb table, and some are missing; sequencing was by immunoSEQ multiplex PCR. The table has some 90,000 clones, about 86% seen once; the top ten hold around 4.2%. CDR1 and CDR2 from the germline V gene are SGHNT and YYREEE (reference sequence). CDR3 length equals 17 residues. V lost 2 bases to trimming and J lost 4 bases; unmatched junction nucleotides: 10. The specimen sequenced was PBMCs. This TCR was recovered from a woman between 65 and 79 years old in good health and CMV-seropositive. The V call is TRBV5-4, the J call TRBJ2-1; TRBD2 matches at 9 bases. The CDR3 here is CASSFSRGGRGYNEQFF. The CDR3 region has the DNA TGTGCCAGCAGCTTCTCCCGGGGCGGGAGGGGTTACAATGAGCAGTTCTTC.